This T cell receptor (beta chain) is from a study of blood T cell repertoires in COVID-19. Only in-frame clones appear in the TCRdb table, and some are missing; sequencing was by immunoSEQ multiplex PCR. The table records about 73,000 clones, over 75% of them present only once. The CDR3 extends over 13 amino acids. V was clipped by 3 bases and J by 11 bases, with 16 bases between them. This receptor was identified in a woman aged 18-29 years with acute or convalescent COVID-19. The sequenced material came from peripheral blood. The rearrangement links TRBV12-3 or TRBV12-4 to TRBJ1-1; D unclear. This CDR3 is CASSFEARLVAFF. CDR3 sequence (DNA): TGTGCCAGCAGTTTTGAAGCCCGTCTCGTTGCTTTCTTT.